This T cell receptor (beta chain) stems from a study of T cell responses to AZD1222 COVID-19 vaccine. Analyses pooled second doses at about 4 or about 12 weeks. This CDR3 is 14 amino acids long. Trimming removed 3 bases from V and 2 bases from J, with 8 bases in between. Germline lookup yields CDR1 MNHEY and CDR2 SVGAGI. The study's findings and limits: Across spike, vaccine-associated CD4 TCRs were found, dominant at 160-218 and 743-854. Samples come after the peak T cell response, not at day 14. A mostly white British donor set with more females was recruited, and clonal diversity was possibly underestimated.

Data came from immunoSEQ multiplex PCR; TCRdb stores just in-frame clones and leaves some out. Among approximately 170,000 clones, 90% to 95% were seen once, and the ten largest hold under 6%. As concerns this clone: Its antigen is not identified.

The V call is TRBV6-5, the J call TRBJ2-1; no reliable D call. Sequenced here: peripheral blood, sampled 28 days after the second AZD1222 dose. This receptor was taken from an adult who received the AZD1222 COVID-19 vaccine. The DNA of the CDR3 is TGTGCCAGCAGTTATGACGGACCCTACAATGAGCAGTTCTTC. Its translation: CASSYDGPYNEQFF.